These T cell receptor beta chains were read from a single sample in a study of blood T cell repertoires in COVID-19. Using immunoSEQ multiplex PCR, the repertoire was profiled, and TCRdb retains in-frame clones only, with some absent. The sample includes about 240,000 clones, roughly 80% of them seen just once. The sample taken for sequencing was peripheral blood. Receptors were obtained from a woman between 18 and 29 years old with acute or convalescent COVID-19. Both conserved end residues are part of each CDR3. The D gene is left open where the match is weak. Clone size appears in some rows only: once, few, many, or a class for an expanded clone.

d_call: TRBD1
j_call: TRBJ2-7
clone_size: once
v_call: TRBV10-2
cdr3_nt: TGCGCCAGCAGTGATCGGACAGGGGGTTTATACGAGCAGTACTTC
cdr3_aa: CASSDRTGGLYEQYF

d_call: NA
j_call: TRBJ1-3
clone_size: NA
v_call: TRBV28
cdr3_nt: TGTGCCAGCAGCCCCAACGACAGGACCTCTGGAAACACCATATATTTT
cdr3_aa: CASSPNDRTSGNTIYF

d_call: NA
j_call: TRBJ2-1
clone_size: NA
v_call: TRBV4-2
cdr3_nt: TGTGCCAGCAGCCAGTTAGCCAGGGGTGAGCAGTTCTTC
cdr3_aa: CASSQLARGEQFF

d_call: TRBD2
j_call: TRBJ2-7
clone_size: few
v_call: TRBV27
cdr3_nt: TGTGCCAGCAGACCTACATTACTAGCGGGAGCATCCTACGAGCAGTACTTC
cdr3_aa: CASRPTLLAGASYEQYF

d_call: TRBD1
j_call: TRBJ2-4
clone_size: NA
v_call: TRBV24-1
cdr3_nt: TGTGCCACCAGTAACACAGGGGGCAAAAACATTCAGTACTTC
cdr3_aa: CATSNTGGKNIQYF

d_call: NA
j_call: TRBJ2-7
clone_size: NA
v_call: TRBV14
cdr3_nt: TGTGCCAGCGGCAGGGGTGTCGAGCAGTACTTC
cdr3_aa: CASGRGVEQYF

d_call: NA
j_call: TRBJ2-2
clone_size: NA
v_call: TRBV21-1
cdr3_nt: TGTGCCATCATTAGGGCGGGAGGTCCCAACACCGGGGAGCTGTTTTTT
cdr3_aa: CAIIRAGGPNTGELFF

d_call: NA
j_call: TRBJ2-1
clone_size: NA
v_call: TRBV9
cdr3_nt: TGTGCCAGCAGCGGCGTGAATGAGCAGTTCTTC
cdr3_aa: CASSGVNEQFF

d_call: NA
j_call: TRBJ1-1
clone_size: NA
v_call: TRBV18
cdr3_nt: TGTGCCAGCTCACCTCTGCACGGCACCGGGGCGGGGGCCTATGAAGCTTTCTTT
cdr3_aa: CASSPLHGTGAGAYEAFF

d_call: TRBD1
j_call: TRBJ2-1
clone_size: NA
v_call: TRBV7-8
cdr3_nt: TGTGCCAGCAGCTCAGACAGGGCGAGGCTTAATGAGCAGTTCTTC
cdr3_aa: CASSSDRARLNEQFF

d_call: TRBD1
j_call: TRBJ2-2
clone_size: once
v_call: TRBV10-1
cdr3_nt: TGCGCCAGCAGAACCGGGACAGGGGATGAGGTGGGGACCGGGGAGCTGTTTTTT
cdr3_aa: CASRTGTGDEVGTGELFF

d_call: TRBD1
j_call: TRBJ1-2
clone_size: NA
v_call: TRBV7-2
cdr3_nt: TGTGCCAGCAGCCCCGGACAGGGCGGAATCTATGGCTACACCTTC
cdr3_aa: CASSPGQGGIYGYTF

d_call: NA
j_call: TRBJ1-2
clone_size: few
v_call: TRBV11-2
cdr3_nt: TGTGCCAGCAGCTTACCCATCTATGGCTACACCTTC
cdr3_aa: CASSLPIYGYTF

d_call: TRBD1
j_call: TRBJ1-5
clone_size: NA
v_call: TRBV2
cdr3_nt: TGTGCCAGCCCGGGACAGGGGGCGAGGGGCAATCAGCCCCAGCATTTT
cdr3_aa: CASPGQGARGNQPQHF

d_call: TRBD2
j_call: TRBJ2-2
clone_size: NA
v_call: TRBV9
cdr3_nt: TGTGCCAGCAGCAGACTAGCGGGAGAGGGCACCGGGGAGCTGTTTTTT
cdr3_aa: CASSRLAGEGTGELFF

d_call: NA
j_call: TRBJ2-7
clone_size: few
v_call: TRBV6-2/TRBV6-3
cdr3_nt: TGTGCCAGCAGCCCGATAGGTGGGGCTGCCTACGAGCAGTACTTC
cdr3_aa: CASSPIGGAAYEQYF

d_call: NA
j_call: TRBJ2-7
clone_size: once
v_call: TRBV11-2
cdr3_nt: TGTGCCAGCAGCTTCATCGCGAGCTCCTACGAGCAGTACTTC
cdr3_aa: CASSFIASSYEQYF

d_call: NA
j_call: TRBJ1-4
clone_size: NA
v_call: TRBV18
cdr3_nt: TGTGCCAGCTCACCACAATCTGGCGCCAGGGATGAAAAACTGTTTTTT
cdr3_aa: CASSPQSGARDEKLFF

d_call: NA
j_call: TRBJ1-2
clone_size: NA
v_call: TRBV6-2/TRBV6-3
cdr3_nt: TGTGCCAGCAGTTACGCCTCGTTCGGGGAGTCGGATGGCTACACCTTC
cdr3_aa: CASSYASFGESDGYTF

d_call: NA
j_call: TRBJ1-1
clone_size: NA
v_call: TRBV10-3
cdr3_nt: TGTGCCATCAGTGAGTCGACTTTCGCTTTCTTT
cdr3_aa: CAISESTFAFF

d_call: TRBD1
j_call: TRBJ1-1
clone_size: NA
v_call: TRBV28
cdr3_nt: TGTGCCAGCAGGAGACCGACAGGGAGGTACACTGAAGCTTTCTTT
cdr3_aa: CASRRPTGRYTEAFF

d_call: NA
j_call: TRBJ2-7
clone_size: NA
v_call: TRBV29-1
cdr3_nt: TGCAGCGTTGCAGATAAAGGGACTGTCCGTGACGAGCAGTACTTC
cdr3_aa: CSVADKGTVRDEQYF

d_call: NA
j_call: TRBJ2-4
clone_size: NA
v_call: TRBV7-2
cdr3_nt: TGTGCCAGCAGCTTTATGGGTGCGGGGTCTGCCAAAAACATTCAGTACTTC
cdr3_aa: CASSFMGAGSAKNIQYF

d_call: NA
j_call: TRBJ2-7
clone_size: many
v_call: TRBV28
cdr3_nt: TGTGCCAGCAGCCGTCCTCCCGGGGTGGTCCCCGAGCAGTACTTC
cdr3_aa: CASSRPPGVVPEQYF

d_call: TRBD1
j_call: TRBJ1-2
clone_size: NA
v_call: TRBV6-2/TRBV6-3
cdr3_nt: TGTGCCAGCAGTTACAACCGACAGGGGTACTATGGCTACACCTTC
cdr3_aa: CASSYNRQGYYGYTF

d_call: NA
j_call: TRBJ1-2
clone_size: NA
v_call: TRBV6-2/TRBV6-3
cdr3_nt: TGTGCCAGCAGCCCTCAGCCGGGAGACAAACTTTATGGCTACACCTTC
cdr3_aa: CASSPQPGDKLYGYTF

d_call: NA
j_call: TRBJ2-5
clone_size: NA
v_call: TRBV27
cdr3_nt: TGTGCCAGCTCACGGGTAGGCGGCAAAGAGACCCAGTACTTC
cdr3_aa: CASSRVGGKETQYF

d_call: NA
j_call: TRBJ1-2
clone_size: NA
v_call: TRBV6-5
cdr3_nt: TGTGCCAGCAGTTACCGGGGAGATGGCTACACCTTC
cdr3_aa: CASSYRGDGYTF

d_call: NA
j_call: TRBJ1-3
clone_size: NA
v_call: TRBV19
cdr3_nt: TGTGCCAGTAGCCGCGGGGGGGCTGGAAACACCATATATTTT
cdr3_aa: CASSRGGAGNTIYF

d_call: NA
j_call: TRBJ2-6
clone_size: NA
v_call: TRBV30
cdr3_nt: TGTGCCTGGACGGAGGCGGGGGGGGCCAACGTCCTGACTTTC
cdr3_aa: CAWTEAGGANVLTF

d_call: TRBD2
j_call: TRBJ2-1
clone_size: NA
v_call: TRBV16
cdr3_nt: TGTGCCAGCAGCCAATCTTCAGCGGGAGCCAATGAGCAGTTCTTC
cdr3_aa: CASSQSSAGANEQFF

d_call: NA
j_call: TRBJ1-5
clone_size: NA
v_call: TRBV5-5
cdr3_nt: TGTGCCAGCAGCTCCCGTGGGGGGGATAGCAATCAGCCCCAGCATTTT
cdr3_aa: CASSSRGGDSNQPQHF

d_call: NA
j_call: TRBJ2-1
clone_size: NA
v_call: TRBV11-3
cdr3_nt: TGTGCCAGCAGCTTAGTGTTTGGCGGTGAGCAGTTCTTC
cdr3_aa: CASSLVFGGEQFF

d_call: NA
j_call: TRBJ2-2
clone_size: NA
v_call: TRBV7-9
cdr3_nt: TGTGCCAGCAGCTTCGGACCGGGGATCGGGGAGCTGTTTTTT
cdr3_aa: CASSFGPGIGELFF

d_call: TRBD1
j_call: TRBJ1-5
clone_size: NA
v_call: TRBV6-2/TRBV6-3
cdr3_nt: TGTGCCAGCAGTAAGACAGGGTTGGGCAATCAGCCCCAGCATTTT
cdr3_aa: CASSKTGLGNQPQHF

d_call: NA
j_call: TRBJ2-3
clone_size: NA
v_call: TRBV12-3/TRBV12-4
cdr3_nt: TGTGCCAGCACCGCCTATGGCACAGATACGCAGTATTTT
cdr3_aa: CASTAYGTDTQYF

d_call: TRBD2
j_call: TRBJ2-7
clone_size: NA
v_call: TRBV7-2
cdr3_nt: TGTGCCAGCAGCTTAGGGCTAGCGGGCGGCTACGAGCAGTACTTC
cdr3_aa: CASSLGLAGGYEQYF

d_call: TRBD2
j_call: TRBJ2-1
clone_size: NA
v_call: TRBV10-1
cdr3_nt: TGCGCCAGCAGTGTCCTAGCGGGAGCCCAAAATGAGCAGTTCTTC
cdr3_aa: CASSVLAGAQNEQFF

d_call: NA
j_call: TRBJ2-1
clone_size: NA
v_call: TRBV5-1
cdr3_nt: TGCGCCAGCAGCTTACCCCGATGGCCCTACAATGAGCAGTTCTTC
cdr3_aa: CASSLPRWPYNEQFF

d_call: TRBD2
j_call: TRBJ2-7
clone_size: NA
v_call: TRBV4-3
cdr3_nt: TGCGCCAGCAGCCAACAGCTTACTAGCGGGCACGCCTCGACCTACGAGCAGTACTTC
cdr3_aa: CASSQQLTSGHASTYEQYF

d_call: NA
j_call: TRBJ2-4
clone_size: NA
v_call: TRBV7-2
cdr3_nt: TGTGCCAGCAAGCCATCAGGGGCCAAAAACATTCAGTACTTC
cdr3_aa: CASKPSGAKNIQYF

d_call: TRBD2
j_call: TRBJ2-7
clone_size: NA
v_call: TRBV4-1
cdr3_nt: TGCGCCAGCAGCCCATCAAATGGGAGACTAGCGGGACGACAAGCCTACGAGCAGTACTTC
cdr3_aa: CASSPSNGRLAGRQAYEQYF